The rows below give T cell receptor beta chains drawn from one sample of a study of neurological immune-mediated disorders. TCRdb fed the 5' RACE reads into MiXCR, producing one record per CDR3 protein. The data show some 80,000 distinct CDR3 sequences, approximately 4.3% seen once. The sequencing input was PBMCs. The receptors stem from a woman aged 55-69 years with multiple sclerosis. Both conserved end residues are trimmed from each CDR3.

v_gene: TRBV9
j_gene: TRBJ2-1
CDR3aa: ASSVEMVGQGFYNEQF

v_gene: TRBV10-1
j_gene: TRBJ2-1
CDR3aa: ASTEGLAYEQF

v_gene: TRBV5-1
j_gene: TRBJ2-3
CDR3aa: ASSNGGKDTQY

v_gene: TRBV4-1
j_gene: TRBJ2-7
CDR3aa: ASSQDGRGGEQY

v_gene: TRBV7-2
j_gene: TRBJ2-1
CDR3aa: ASSLKMGQHEQF

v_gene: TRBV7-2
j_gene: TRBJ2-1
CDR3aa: ASSTQRDSYNEQF

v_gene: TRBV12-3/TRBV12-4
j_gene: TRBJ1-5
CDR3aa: ASSVFRGNQPQH

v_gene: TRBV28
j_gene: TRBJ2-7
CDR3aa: ASSLSLGQTFTYEQY

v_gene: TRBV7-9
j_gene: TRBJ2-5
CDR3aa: ASSSDRAQETQY

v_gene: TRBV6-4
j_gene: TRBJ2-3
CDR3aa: ASSPASGASDTQY

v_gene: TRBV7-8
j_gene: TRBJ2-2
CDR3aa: ASSSGGSGTGELF

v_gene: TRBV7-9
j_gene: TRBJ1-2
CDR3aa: ASSLGGQGVDGYT

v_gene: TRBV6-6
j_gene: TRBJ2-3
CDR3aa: ASSYSGGSTDTQY

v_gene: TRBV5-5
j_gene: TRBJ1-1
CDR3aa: ASSLDRLNTEAF

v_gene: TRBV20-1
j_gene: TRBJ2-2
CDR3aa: SARDGAGANTGELF

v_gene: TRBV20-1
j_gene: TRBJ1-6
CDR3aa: SARTHTPGPNSPLH

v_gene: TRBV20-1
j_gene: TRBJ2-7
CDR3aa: SADGVYEQY

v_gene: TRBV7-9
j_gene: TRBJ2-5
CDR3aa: ASSPGLGLLQY

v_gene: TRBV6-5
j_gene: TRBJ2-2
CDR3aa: ASRTDRGVAGELF

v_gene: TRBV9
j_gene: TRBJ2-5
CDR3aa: ASSVATGGQETQY

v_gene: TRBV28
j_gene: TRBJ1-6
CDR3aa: SSIQTGGGSPLH

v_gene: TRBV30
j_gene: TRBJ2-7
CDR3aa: AWQTELSSYEQY

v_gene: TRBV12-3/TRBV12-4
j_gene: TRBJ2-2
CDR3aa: ASTVGGLTGELF

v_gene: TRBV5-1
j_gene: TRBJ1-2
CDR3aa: ASSSSDRVYGYT

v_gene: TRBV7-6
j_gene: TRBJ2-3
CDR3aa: ASSLEIKTDTQY

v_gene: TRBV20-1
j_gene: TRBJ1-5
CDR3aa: SAHRRDSNQPQH

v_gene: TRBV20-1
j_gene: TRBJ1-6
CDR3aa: SARDAPRDRENSPLH

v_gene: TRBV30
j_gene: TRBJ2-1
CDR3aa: AWSTSAASGGNEQF

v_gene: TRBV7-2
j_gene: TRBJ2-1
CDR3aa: ASSLVNYNEQF

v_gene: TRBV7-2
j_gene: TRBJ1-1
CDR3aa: ASTRRGGADTEAF

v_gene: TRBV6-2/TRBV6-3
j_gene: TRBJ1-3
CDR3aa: ASNTRPGTDSGNTIY

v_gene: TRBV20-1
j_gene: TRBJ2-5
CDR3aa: RAKQGEETQY

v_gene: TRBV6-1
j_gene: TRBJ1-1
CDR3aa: ASSEWFGRNTEAF

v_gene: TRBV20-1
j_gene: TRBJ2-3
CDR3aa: SASRLPSTDTQY

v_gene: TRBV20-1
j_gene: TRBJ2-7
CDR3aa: SATPTSGGDYEQY

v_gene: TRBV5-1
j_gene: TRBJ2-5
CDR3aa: ASSSSGSGGQETQY

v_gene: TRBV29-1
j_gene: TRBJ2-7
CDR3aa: SVRDNSYEQY

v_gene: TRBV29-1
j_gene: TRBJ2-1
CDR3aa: SVVFGQGNNEQF

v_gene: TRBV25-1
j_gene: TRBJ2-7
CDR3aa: ASSEWGYEQY

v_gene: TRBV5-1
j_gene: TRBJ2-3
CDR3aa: ASSLSGDFTDTQY

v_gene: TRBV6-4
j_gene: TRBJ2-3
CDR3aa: ASSGAGSASDTQY

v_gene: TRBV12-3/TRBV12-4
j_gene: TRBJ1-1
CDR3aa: ASTYLTGQGMRAF

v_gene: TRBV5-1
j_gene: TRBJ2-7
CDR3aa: ASSGVAGAYEQY

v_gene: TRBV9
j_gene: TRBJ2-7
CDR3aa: ASSVGTGGPNEQY

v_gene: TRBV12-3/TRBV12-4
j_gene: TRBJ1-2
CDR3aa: ASSSQGAANYGYT

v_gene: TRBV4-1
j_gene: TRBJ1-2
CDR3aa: ASSPPDRAGYT

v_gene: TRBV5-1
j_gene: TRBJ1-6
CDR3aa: ASRHSPGQGNSPLH

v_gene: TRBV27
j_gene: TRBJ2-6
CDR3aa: ASSSHSSGANVLT

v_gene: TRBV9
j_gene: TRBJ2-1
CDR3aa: ASSVEGGGLSREQF

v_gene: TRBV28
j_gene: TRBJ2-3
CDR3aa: ASSLRGQGRDTQY

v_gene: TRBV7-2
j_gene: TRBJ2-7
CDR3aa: ASRIVGSYEQY